This T cell receptor beta chain was captured by sequencing in a study of OX40 agonist ivuxolimab in advanced cancers. This clone has just a few counts. Trimming removed 10 bases from V and 0 bases from J, with 22 bases in between. CDR1 MDHEN and CDR2 SYDVKM come from the germline V gene. This CDR3 comprises 18 residues. Using immunoSEQ multiplex PCR, the repertoire was profiled, and TCRdb retains in-frame clones only, with some absent. The data contain some 90,000 clones, around 87% of them singletons. The chain recombines TRBV28 with TRBJ2-6; D is unresolved. The origin of this receptor is an adult with an advanced solid tumor such as melanoma, head and neck, liver or kidney cancer. This material consisted of CD4+ or CD8+ T cells sorted from blood, taken in a trial of the OX40 agonist ivuxolimab. The CDR3: CATHQTRTDLSGANVLTF. CDR3 nucleotide sequence: TGTGCCACTCACCAAACCAGGACGGACCTCTCTGGGGCCAACGTCCTGACTTTC.